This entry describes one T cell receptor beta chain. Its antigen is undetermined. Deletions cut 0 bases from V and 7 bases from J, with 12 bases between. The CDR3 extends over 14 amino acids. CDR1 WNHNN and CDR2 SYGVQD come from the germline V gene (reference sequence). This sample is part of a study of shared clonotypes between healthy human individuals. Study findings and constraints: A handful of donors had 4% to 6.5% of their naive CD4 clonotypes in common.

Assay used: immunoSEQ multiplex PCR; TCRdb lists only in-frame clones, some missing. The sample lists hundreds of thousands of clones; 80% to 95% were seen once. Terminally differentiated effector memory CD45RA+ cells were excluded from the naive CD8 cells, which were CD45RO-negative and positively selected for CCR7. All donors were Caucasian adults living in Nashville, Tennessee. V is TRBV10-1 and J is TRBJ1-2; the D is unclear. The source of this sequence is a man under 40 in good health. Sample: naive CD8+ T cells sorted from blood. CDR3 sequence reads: CASSESRGLGGYTF. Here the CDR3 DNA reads TGCGCCAGCAGTGAGTCGCGAGGTCTCGGTGGCTACACCTTC.